Here is one T cell receptor beta chain with its context. The record originates from a study of T cell changes during pregnancy in multiple sclerosis. Profiled with immunoSEQ multiplex PCR; TCRdb holds only in-frame clones, not every one. This sample yields about 67,000 clones, of which roughly nine tenths are seen a single time; 1.4% belongs to the top ten. Germline V CDR1 and CDR2: SGHDN, FVKESK. The CDR3 runs to 14 residues. Trimming took 3 bases from V and 1 from J, leaving 8 bases between them. This chain joins TRBV14 and TRBJ2-3; tentative D call: TRBD1 (5 bases). The material was peripheral blood, obtained in the second trimester of pregnancy. This TCR came from a female donor with multiple sclerosis, enrolled in a pregnancy study. CDR3 DNA sequence: TGTGCCAGCAGCCAGGGGCTTCGCACAGATACGCAGTATTTT. It is translated as CASSQGLRTDTQYF.